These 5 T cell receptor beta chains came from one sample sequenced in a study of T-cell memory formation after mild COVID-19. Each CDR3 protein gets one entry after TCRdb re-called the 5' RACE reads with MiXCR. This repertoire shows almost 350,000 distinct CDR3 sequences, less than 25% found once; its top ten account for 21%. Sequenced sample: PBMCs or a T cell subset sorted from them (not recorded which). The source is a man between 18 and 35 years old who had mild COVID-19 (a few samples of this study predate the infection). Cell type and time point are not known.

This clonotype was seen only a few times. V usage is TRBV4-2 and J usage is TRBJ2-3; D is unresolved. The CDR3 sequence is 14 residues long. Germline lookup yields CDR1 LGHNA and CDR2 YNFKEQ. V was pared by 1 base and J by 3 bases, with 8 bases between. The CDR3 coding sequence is TGTGCCAGCAGCCAAGGAGACACGACAGATACGCAGTATTTT. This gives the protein CASSQGDTTDTQYF.

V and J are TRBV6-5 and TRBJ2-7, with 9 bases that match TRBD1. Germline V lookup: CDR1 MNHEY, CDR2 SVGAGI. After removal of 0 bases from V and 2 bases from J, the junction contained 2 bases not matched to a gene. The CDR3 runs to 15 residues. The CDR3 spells CASSYSGQGTYEQYF. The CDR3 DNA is TGTGCCAGCAGTTACTCGGGACAGGGCACCTACGAGCAGTACTTC.

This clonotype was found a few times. The CDR3 DNA reads TGTGCCAGCAGTTTGGGAAGGGCTGGCCAAGAGACCCAGTACTTC. This encodes CASSLGRAGQETQYF. The chain couples TRBV12-3 or TRBV12-4 to TRBJ2-5; unclear D gene. V lost 3 bases to trimming and J lost 1 base, with 12 bases between them. CDR3 size: 15 residues.

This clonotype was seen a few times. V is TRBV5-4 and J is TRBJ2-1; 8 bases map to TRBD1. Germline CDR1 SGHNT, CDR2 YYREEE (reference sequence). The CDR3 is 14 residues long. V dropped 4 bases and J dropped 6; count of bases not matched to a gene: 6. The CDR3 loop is CASSPPDRANEQFF. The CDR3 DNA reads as TGTGCCAGCAGCCCACCGGACAGGGCCAATGAGCAGTTCTTC.

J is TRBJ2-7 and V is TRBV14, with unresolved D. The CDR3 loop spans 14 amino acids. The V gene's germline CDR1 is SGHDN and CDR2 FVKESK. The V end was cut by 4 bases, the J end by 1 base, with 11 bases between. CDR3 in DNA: TGTGCCAGCAGCCCTATGGGCTTATCCTACGAGCAGTACTTC. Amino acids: CASSPMGLSYEQYF.